This T cell receptor beta chain was identified in a study of OX40 agonist ivuxolimab in advanced cancers. Study as a whole: Earlier treatment with anti-PD-1, anti-PD-L1 or anti-CTLA-4 was permitted, and 35% to 45% had received some.

The table came from immunoSEQ multiplex PCR; TCRdb's copy has only in-frame clones and leaves some out. The sample holds around 40,000 clones, approximately 86% seen once. Regarding the study as a whole: Clonal expansion was seen in CD4+ and CD8+ blood T cells by week 6 at 0.1 to 3.0 mg/kg. Compared with others, partial responders at 0.1-3.0 mg/kg displayed clonal expansion among the lowest.

CDR1 SEHNR and CDR2 FQNEAQ come from the germline V gene (reference sequence). Trimming cost V 1 base and J 5 bases, with 8 bases left between them. This CDR3 comprises 13 residues. Regarding this clone: Antigen unknown.

This receptor was taken from an adult with an advanced solid tumor such as melanoma, head and neck, liver or kidney cancer. Sample: CD4+ or CD8+ T cells sorted from blood, taken in a trial of the OX40 agonist ivuxolimab. The chain is built from TRBV7-9 and TRBJ1-2; D gene unclear. DNA of the CDR3: TGTGCCAGCAGCTTAGTGCTGCTATATGGCTACACCTTC. It encodes CASSLVLLYGYTF.